This is a list of T cell receptor beta chains from one sample in a study of T cells after yellow fever vaccination. Via MiXCR, TCRdb re-called the 5' RACE reads, giving one row per CDR3 protein. The table has around 320,000 distinct CDR3 sequences, 3.5% to 4.5% seen once; the top ten hold roughly a fifth. The material was PBMCs, obtained 15 days after the yellow fever booster vaccination. The receptors derive from a man aged 18 to 29 who received the YFV17D yellow fever vaccine. Each CDR3 is given with its conserved first and last residue. Each record gives: D gene, V gene, clone size, J gene, CDR3 protein, CDR3 DNA. The D gene is left open where the match is weak. The listing skips clone size in some rows; elsewhere it reads once, few, many or a size class.

.	TRBV5-1	many	TRBJ2-7	CASSPMGFYEQYF	TGCGCCAGCAGCCCCATGGGGTTTTACGAGCAGTACTTC
TRBD1	TRBV11-2	many	TRBJ1-2	CASSRNPGGDGYTF	TGTGCCAGCAGCCGAAACCCAGGGGGCGATGGCTACACCTTC
.	TRBV30	few	TRBJ1-1	CAWRGGEPGALLEAFF	TGTGCCTGGAGAGGTGGGGAACCCGGGGCCCTCCTTGAAGCTTTCTTT
TRBD1	TRBV29-1	many	TRBJ1-1	CSVGPQGRETEAFF	TGCAGCGTCGGGCCACAGGGGAGGGAAACTGAAGCTTTCTTT
.	TRBV12-3/TRBV12-4	many	TRBJ1-2	CASSFWGVTGYTF	TGTGCCAGCAGTTTTTGGGGCGTCACTGGCTACACCTTC
.	TRBV12-3/TRBV12-4	many	TRBJ2-5	CASSFGGRQETQYF	TGTGCCAGCAGTTTCGGGGGCCGTCAAGAGACCCAGTACTTC
TRBD1	TRBV2	many	TRBJ2-4	CASSDPRGLAKNIQYF	TGTGCCAGCAGTGACCCCAGGGGGCTGGCCAAAAACATTCAGTACTTC
.	TRBV28	many	TRBJ2-6	CASGSGANVLTF	TGTGCCAGCGGATCTGGGGCCAACGTCCTGACTTTC
.	TRBV9	few	TRBJ1-4	CASSVQSTNEKLFF	TGTGCCAGCAGCGTTCAGTCAACTAATGAAAAACTGTTTTTT
.	TRBV2	.	TRBJ1-3	CASVEFGTSSGNTIYF	TGTGCCAGCGTCGAGTTCGGGACGAGCTCTGGAAACACCATATATTTT
.	TRBV28	.	TRBJ1-1	CASSFEPGGPGWEAFF	TGTGCCAGCAGTTTTGAGCCTGGGGGACCCGGGTGGGAAGCTTTCTTT
.	TRBV20-1	few	TRBJ1-2	CSARDDNRKTNYGYTF	TGCAGTGCTAGAGATGACAACCGGAAGACTAACTATGGCTACACCTTC
.	TRBV7-2	many	TRBJ1-1	CASSLVGRVEAFF	TGTGCCAGCAGCTTAGTAGGGAGAGTTGAAGCTTTCTTT
TRBD2	TRBV5-1	many	TRBJ2-3	CASSMSGGAVGTDTQYF	TGCGCCAGCAGTATGAGCGGGGGGGCTGTCGGCACAGATACGCAGTATTTT
.	TRBV6-5	few	TRBJ1-3	CASSYGQDSGNTIYF	TGTGCCAGCAGTTACGGGCAGGACTCTGGAAACACCATATATTTT
TRBD1	TRBV7-9	many	TRBJ2-2	CASSRGQGNPGELFF	TGTGCCAGCAGCCGCGGACAGGGAAACCCCGGGGAGCTGTTTTTT
TRBD1	TRBV6-2/TRBV6-3	few	TRBJ2-1	CASSDPGQGYNEQFF	TGTGCCAGCAGTGACCCGGGACAGGGTTACAATGAGCAGTTCTTC
TRBD2	TRBV7-6	.	TRBJ2-1	CASSLVHPGTSGGAYNEQFF	TGTGCCAGCAGCTTAGTTCATCCTGGGACTAGCGGGGGGGCATACAATGAGCAGTTCTTC
.	TRBV5-4	.	TRBJ2-3	CASSLGSGTDTQYF	TGTGCCAGCAGCCTAGGGAGTGGCACAGATACGCAGTATTTT
.	TRBV5-1	many	TRBJ2-7	CASQGHSSYEQYF	TGCGCCAGCCAAGGGCATAGCTCCTACGAGCAGTACTTC
TRBD2	TRBV9	.	TRBJ2-5	CASSATSGGAKTQYF	TGTGCCAGCAGCGCGACTAGCGGGGGGGCCAAGACCCAGTACTTC
.	TRBV5-4	few	TRBJ2-5	CASSLVDSRGGTQYF	TGTGCCAGCAGCTTGGTGGACAGCCGCGGCGGGACCCAGTACTTC
TRBD2	TRBV12-3/TRBV12-4	many	TRBJ2-5	CASRTSIFETQYF	TGTGCCAGCAGGACTAGCATCTTTGAGACCCAGTACTTC
TRBD2	TRBV5-1	few	TRBJ2-7	CASSLAGTSGSYEQYF	TGCGCCAGCAGCTTGGCCGGGACTAGCGGGAGCTACGAGCAGTACTTC
.	TRBV2	few	TRBJ1-5	CASSEGLGGQPQHF	TGTGCCAGCAGTGAGGGTCTCGGGGGGCAGCCCCAGCATTTT
TRBD1	TRBV24-1	few	TRBJ2-1	CATSDKAGTGPYNEQFF	TGTGCCACCAGTGATAAAGCCGGGACAGGGCCCTACAATGAGCAGTTCTTC
TRBD1	TRBV18	many	TRBJ1-6	CASSPDRDAPLHF	TGTGCCAGCTCCCCGGACAGGGATGCACCCCTCCACTTT
.	TRBV6-6	.	TRBJ2-3	CASNKGRGPDDTQYF	TGTGCCAGCAACAAGGGGAGAGGGCCGGACGATACGCAGTATTTT
.	TRBV7-9	many	TRBJ1-5	CASSFGGRDQPQHF	TGTGCCAGCAGCTTCGGGGGACGAGATCAGCCCCAGCATTTT
TRBD1	TRBV5-1	few	TRBJ1-1	CASSLESGQGSKRARRGEAFF	TGCGCCAGCAGCTTGGAATCTGGACAGGGGTCCAAGCGAGCGAGACGGGGCGAAGCTTTCTTT
.	TRBV12-3/TRBV12-4	.	TRBJ1-3	CASSLSGSRNTIYF	TGTGCCAGCAGTTTATCAGGCTCCAGAAACACCATATATTTT
.	TRBV30	.	TRBJ1-1	CAWSLLGQGIMNTEAFF	TGTGCCTGGAGTCTACTTGGGCAGGGGATCATGAACACTGAAGCTTTCTTT
.	TRBV20-1	many	TRBJ2-3	CSASKGDTQYF	TGCAGTGCTAGTAAAGGGGATACGCAGTATTTT
.	TRBV7-2	.	TRBJ1-1	CASSLPGGGRYTEAFF	TGTGCCAGCAGCCTCCCGGGTGGGGGGCGGTACACTGAAGCTTTCTTT
.	TRBV7-7	.	TRBJ1-4	CASSLGPSKGEKLFF	TGTGCCAGCAGCTTAGGCCCCTCCAAGGGGGAAAAACTGTTTTTT
TRBD1	TRBV29-1	few	TRBJ1-1	CSAFRDRKTEAFF	TGCAGCGCTTTCCGGGACAGAAAAACTGAAGCTTTCTTT
TRBD2	TRBV5-1	.	TRBJ2-3	CASSPGLAISTDTQYF	TGCGCCAGCAGCCCGGGACTAGCGATCAGCACAGATACGCAGTATTTT
.	TRBV7-9	many	TRBJ2-7	CASSPSLHEQYF	TGTGCCAGCAGCCCCTCTCTGCATGAGCAGTACTTC
TRBD2	TRBV7-2	.	TRBJ2-1	CASSSPAGGGSSYNEQFF	TGTGCCAGCAGCTCCCCCGCCGGGGGGGGAAGCTCCTACAATGAGCAGTTCTTC
TRBD2	TRBV6-2/TRBV6-3	many	TRBJ2-5	CASSNGLATETQYF	TGTGCCAGCAGTAACGGACTAGCGACAGAGACCCAGTACTTC
.	TRBV20-1	few	TRBJ1-5	CSARDGVRAGHQPQHF	TGCAGTGCTAGAGATGGGGTGAGGGCAGGTCATCAGCCCCAGCATTTT
.	TRBV12-3/TRBV12-4	.	TRBJ1-5	CASSQEIRPQHF	TGTGCCAGCAGTCAGGAAATCAGGCCCCAGCATTTT
TRBD2	TRBV7-2	.	TRBJ2-2	CASSLEGLAGAANTGELFF	TGTGCCAGCAGCTTGGAGGGGCTAGCGGGGGCGGCGAACACCGGGGAGCTGTTTTTT
TRBD2	TRBV11-2	few	TRBJ2-1	CASSFNPSGGVDEQFF	TGTGCCAGCAGCTTTAATCCCAGCGGGGGGGTCGATGAGCAGTTCTTC
.	TRBV18	many	TRBJ1-1	CASSSDTDDTEAFF	TGTGCCAGCTCATCGGACACGGACGACACTGAAGCTTTCTTT
TRBD1	TRBV5-1	many	TRBJ1-2	CASSPRTGIGGYTF	TGCGCCAGCAGCCCCCGGACAGGGATTGGTGGCTACACCTTC
.	TRBV10-3	.	TRBJ2-4	CAISESFSKNIQYF	TGTGCCATCAGTGAGTCATTCAGCAAAAACATTCAGTACTTC
.	TRBV4-2	many	TRBJ2-7	CASSQGAIEYEQYF	TGTGCCAGCAGCCAGGGGGCAATCGAGTACGAGCAGTACTTC
.	TRBV6-4	few	TRBJ1-1	CASSDSEGMFEYTEAFF	TGTGCCAGCAGTGACTCAGAGGGGATGTTTGAGTACACTGAAGCTTTCTTT
.	TRBV29-1	many	TRBJ2-1	CSVEGAFSYNEQFF	TGCAGCGTTGAAGGTGCGTTCTCCTACAATGAGCAGTTCTTC
TRBD1	TRBV27	many	TRBJ2-7	CASSLYVSGTGARDVQYF	TGTGCCAGCAGTTTGTATGTATCCGGGACAGGGGCCCGAGATGTGCAGTACTTC
.	TRBV5-5	many	TRBJ1-1	CASSLGFRGGQYTEAFF	TGTGCCAGCAGCTTGGGCTTTCGTGGGGGGCAATACACTGAAGCTTTCTTT
TRBD1	TRBV27	few	TRBJ1-1	CASSLTGQGSTEAFF	TGTGCCAGCAGTTTAACGGGACAGGGGAGCACTGAAGCTTTCTTT
TRBD2	TRBV30	few	TRBJ2-5	CAWAVLAGETQYF	TGTGCCTGGGCCGTGCTAGCGGGGGAGACACAGTACTTC
.	TRBV4-1	.	TRBJ2-6	CASSQDPHSAWSGANVLTF	TGCGCCAGCAGCCAAGACCCTCACAGCGCCTGGTCTGGGGCCAACGTCCTGACTTTC
.	TRBV12-3/TRBV12-4	.	TRBJ1-3	CASSPVAGEGNTIYF	TGTGCCAGCAGCCCAGTAGCAGGGGAAGGAAACACCATATATTTT